This TCR beta chain derives from a study of Graves' ophthalmopathy and Graves' hyperthyroidism. At the level of the study: Before any treatment was given, at initial diagnosis, peripheral blood was collected.

Where ophthalmopathy was present, donors had moderate-to-severe activity, CAS ≥3, NOSPECS ≥4 and duration under 3 months. Amplification from RNA transcripts yielded the TCR beta CDR3 regions. HTBI primers were used in a first-round RT-PCR, which preceded a second-round multiplex PCR. Each CDR3 protein is one row after TCRdb ran MiXCR on the multiplex PCR reads. The sample yields about 370,000 distinct CDR3 sequences, around 18% seen once. Study-wide findings and caveats: Discriminating ophthalmopathy from stable hyperthyroidism, a 13-signature model attained a sensitivity of about 88% and a specificity of about 81%. The blood repertoire also included most expanded thyroid clonotypes above 0.001 frequency.

This clonotype was seen ten or more times. The target antigen is unknown. This clonotype was obtained from a woman aged 18-30 years with Graves' ophthalmopathy. Source material: peripheral blood.

CDR3 nucleotides: TGTGCCAGCAGCCAAAAACGAGGGGTGGCCGGGGAGCTGTTTTTT. Encoded protein: CASSQKRGVAGELFF. This chain uses TRBV14 with TRBJ2-2; either TRBD1 or TRBD2 may supply D (5 bases each). Trimming took 2 bases from V and 6 from J, leaving 13 bases between them. Germline V lookup: CDR1 SGHDN, CDR2 FVKESK. This CDR3 has 15 amino acids.